Each of the 32 T cell receptor beta chains below was sequenced from the same sample in a study of CD8 T cells in ankylosing spondylitis. TCRdb itself ran the 5' RACE reads through MiXCR, one entry per CDR3 protein. The sample holds approximately 43,000 distinct CDR3 sequences, under 5% seen once. Source material: blood, either unsorted or a sorted T cell fraction (not recorded which). The receptors shown here come from a female donor with ankylosing spondylitis or in good health (not recorded which).

This clonotype was seen many times. V gene TRBV9 combines with J gene TRBJ2-2, with 9 bases matching TRBD1. The germline V gene has CDR1 SGDLS and CDR2 YYNGEE. The length of the CDR3 is 16 residues. J gave up 4 bases and V 0 bases, and 4 bases lay outside the gene matches. DNA for the CDR3: TGTGCCAGCAGCGTAGCTGTGACAGGGGGCACCGGGGAGCTGTTTTTT. It codes for CASSVAVTGGTGELFF.

This clonotype appeared many times. The rearrangement links TRBV9 to TRBJ2-7; D possibly uses TRBD1 or TRBD2 (5 bases each). CDR3 size: 15 residues. The V end lost 4 bases, the J end lost 7 bases, and 21 bases lay between the germline ends. CDR1 and CDR2 from the germline V gene are SGDLS and YYNGEE. CDR3 in DNA: TGTGCCAGCAGCCCCGACCGGGACGGCCTTCGGGAGCAGTACTTC. This encodes CASSPDRDGLREQYF.

Ten or more counts support this clonotype. CDR3: CASSPRRTSGVSSTDTQYF. As DNA, the CDR3 is TGTGCCAGCAGCCCAAGAAGGACTAGCGGGGTTTCTAGCACAGATACGCAGTATTTT. The genes are TRBV9 and TRBJ2-3; TRBD2 aligns across 12 bases. The CDR3 spans 19 residues. Germline CDR1 is SGDLS and CDR2 is YYNGEE. J was trimmed by 0 bases and V by 4 bases; bases with no gene match: 12.

In its sample, this clonotype was seen many times. The CDR3 here is CASSGLVSGANVLTF. CDR3 coding DNA: TGTGCCAGCAGCGGACTAGTCTCTGGGGCCAACGTCCTGACTTTC. This chain uses TRBV9 with TRBJ2-6; perhaps TRBD2 as D (6 bases). CDR3 length: 15 amino acids. CDR1 and CDR2 from the germline V gene are SGDLS and YYNGEE. Trimming took off 3 bases at V and 0 bases at J, with 7 bases between the two ends.

This clonotype was picked up many times. The V call is TRBV9, the J call TRBJ1-1, with 9 bases fitting TRBD1. Germline-derived CDR1 and CDR2 are SGDLS and YYNGEE. V lost 3 bases, J lost 6 bases, and 6 bases stayed unmatched. The CDR3 extends over 14 amino acids. CDR3 loop: CASSGPGQGAEAFF. The CDR3 nucleotides read TGTGCCAGCAGCGGACCGGGACAGGGCGCTGAAGCTTTCTTT.

This clonotype was counted at least ten times. The chain employs TRBV9 and TRBJ1-1; D is unclear. The CDR3 covers 13 residues. The V end was cut by 1 base, the J end by 0 bases, with 4 bases between. Germline CDR1 SGDLS, CDR2 YYNGEE. CDR3 amino acids: CASSVLMNTEAFF. In DNA form, the CDR3 reads TGTGCCAGCAGCGTACTGATGAACACTGAAGCTTTCTTT.

This clonotype is labeled as medium-sized. This chain uses TRBV9 with TRBJ2-2; D possibly matches TRBD1 or TRBD2 (7 bases each). The germline V and J ends were trimmed by 10 bases and 4 bases, with 14 bases remaining between them. CDR3 length equals 13 residues. Germline V CDR1 and CDR2: SGDLS, YYNGEE. For the CDR3, the DNA is TGTGCCTCAGGGGGGGCCGTCACCGGGGAGCTGTTTTTT. Translated: CASGGAVTGELFF.

This clonotype has ten or more counts. The J gene is TRBJ1-1, the V gene TRBV9; possibly TRBD1 for D (6 bases). Germline V CDR1 and CDR2: SGDLS, YYNGEE. The CDR3 length is 13 residues. V was shortened by 4 bases and J by 3 bases, with 10 bases between the two germline ends. Written as DNA, the CDR3 is TGTGCCAGCAGCCTAAAGGGGGACACTGAAGCTTTCTTT. Translating gives CASSLKGDTEAFF.

This clonotype was detected many times. This sequence joins TRBV9 and TRBJ2-7, with 12 bases lining up with TRBD2. Losses at the gene ends were 1 base for V and 7 bases for J; bases not matched to a gene: 3. The CDR3 is 14 residues long. CDR1 is SGDLS and CDR2 is YYNGEE in the germline V gene. The CDR3 protein is CASSVLGLAGEQYF. CDR3 in DNA: TGTGCCAGCAGCGTATTGGGACTAGCGGGTGAGCAGTACTTC.

This clonotype was seen more than once but under ten times. The chain combines TRBV9 with TRBJ2-7; D perhaps matches TRBD2 (6 bases). Trimming removed 4 bases at V and 6 bases at J, with 14 bases between. Germline assignment: CDR1 SGDLS and CDR2 YYNGEE. The CDR3 covers 13 residues. This chain's CDR3 is CASSLRGGVEQYF. CDR3 DNA sequence: TGTGCCAGCAGCCTACGAGGAGGGGTCGAGCAGTACTTC.

This clonotype appeared many times. The chain carries TRBV9 and TRBJ2-7, with 9 positions matching TRBD1. After removal of 3 bases from V and 5 bases from J, the junction contained 6 bases not matched to a gene. CDR1 is SGDLS, CDR2 YYNGEE, per germline. The CDR3 is 14 residues long. CDR3 loop: CASSAGDRDHEQYF. CDR3 sequence (DNA): TGTGCCAGCAGCGCCGGGGACAGGGATCACGAGCAGTACTTC.

The chain links TRBV9 to TRBJ2-5; D may be TRBD1 (5 bases). There are 14 residues in the CDR3. Between the trimmed V and J ends, which lost 0 bases and 5 bases, there was a span of 11 bases. Germline-derived CDR1 and CDR2 are SGDLS and YYNGEE. CDR3 residues: CASSVEGALETQYF. The DNA for the CDR3 is TGTGCCAGCAGCGTAGAAGGGGCCCTGGAGACCCAGTACTTC.

This clonotype was observed at least ten times. The chain links TRBV9 to TRBJ2-2; the D is unclear. CDR1 and CDR2 from the germline V gene are SGDLS and YYNGEE. Trimming shortened V by 0 bases and J by 1 base, and 4 bases separated the two germline ends. The CDR3 spans 14 residues. The CDR3 DNA follows: TGTGCCAGCAGCGTAGACTTGAACACCGGGGAGCTGTTTTTT. It specifies CASSVDLNTGELFF.

The chain joins TRBV9 to TRBJ2-5; TRBD1 matches 7 bases. Germline values: CDR1 SGDLS, CDR2 YYNGEE. CDR3 size: 15 residues. The junction had 10 bases not matched to a gene; V was cut back by 3 bases and J by 5 bases. The CDR3 sequence is CASSGDSLTGETQYF. As DNA, the CDR3 is TGTGCCAGCAGCGGGGACAGCCTCACGGGCGAGACCCAGTACTTC.

This chain uses TRBV9 with TRBJ2-7, with D tentatively TRBD1 or TRBD2 (6 bases each). The length of the CDR3 is 15 residues. Germline CDR1 reads SGDLS; CDR2 reads YYNGEE. Trimming removed 4 bases at V and 0 bases at J, with 14 bases between. In DNA, the CDR3 is TGTGCCAGCAGCCTTAGGGGGGACATCTCCTACGAGCAGTACTTC. Translating gives CASSLRGDISYEQYF. The full variable domain, with the rest looked up from reference TRBV9 and TRBJ2-7, is DSGVTQTPKHLITATGQRVTLRCSPRSGDLSVYWYQQSLDQGLQFLIQYYNGEERAKGNILERFSAQQFPDLHSELNLSSLELGDSALYFCASSLRGDISYEQYFGPGTRLTVT.

This clonotype was counted at least ten times. The genes are TRBV9 and TRBJ2-1; 14 positions match TRBD2. The length of the CDR3 is 17 residues. V lost 4 bases to trimming and J lost 9 bases; unmatched junction nucleotides: 12. The germline V gene encodes CDR1 SGDLS and CDR2 YYNGEE. DNA of the CDR3: TGTGCCAGCAGCCCTATGACTAGCGGGGGGGCTGCAGGTGAGCAGTTCTTC. It codes for CASSPMTSGGAAGEQFF.

This clonotype was seen at least ten times. The CDR3 region is CASSVLGRSTDTQYF. The CDR3 coding sequence is TGTGCCAGCAGCGTACTGGGGCGAAGCACAGATACGCAGTATTTT. The chain carries TRBV9 and TRBJ2-3; possibly TRBD1 for D (5 bases). CDR1 is SGDLS and CDR2 is YYNGEE in the germline V gene. This CDR3 contains 15 residues. Trimming removed 1 base at V and 0 bases at J, with 9 bases between.

This clonotype was counted only a few times. The chain couples TRBV9 to TRBJ2-1; 12 nucleotides match TRBD2. The CDR3 has 15 residues. V gave up 4 bases and J gave up 3 bases; unmatched junction bases: 2. CDR1 and CDR2 (germline): SGDLS, YYNGEE. Here the CDR3 DNA reads TGTGCCAGCAGCTCGGGACTAGCGGGCTACAATGAGCAGTTCTTC. Translated: CASSSGLAGYNEQFF.

This clonotype was found many times. CDR3: CASSAYLAGGQDTQYF. The CDR3 DNA sequence: TGTGCCAGCAGCGCGTACCTAGCGGGGGGGCAAGATACGCAGTATTTT. V usage is TRBV9 and J usage is TRBJ2-3; 12 bases match TRBD2. Germline V gives CDR1 SGDLS, CDR2 YYNGEE. With V trimmed by 3 bases and J by 5 bases, 7 bases remained unmatched. CDR3 size: 16 residues.

This clonotype was observed many times. The junction differs from germline at one of its ends, possibly a read error. The rearrangement uses TRBV9 and TRBJ2-3; 7 bases are shared with TRBD1. The germline CDR1 and CDR2 sequences are SGDLS and YYNGEE. The CDR3 spans 17 residues. Here the CDR3 DNA reads TGTGCCTGCAGCCTAAGACAGGGAGCTGGGGGCACAGATACGCAGTATTTT. It translates to CACSLRQGAGGTDTQYF.

Many counts were recorded for this clonotype. The chain couples TRBV9 to TRBJ2-3; possible D gene TRBD2, 6 bases. The V end lost 5 bases, the J end lost 0 bases, and 13 bases lay between the germline ends. Germline CDR1 is SGDLS and CDR2 is YYNGEE. The CDR3 contains 15 residues. In DNA, the CDR3 is TGTGCCAGCAGTTATACCGGGACTAGCACAGATACGCAGTATTTT. Amino acid sequence: CASSYTGTSTDTQYF.

This clonotype showed up many times. The chain couples TRBV9 to TRBJ2-1; 15 nucleotides align to TRBD2. V was pared by 4 bases and J by 3 bases, with 5 bases of the junction left unmatched. The germline CDR1 and CDR2 sequences are SGDLS and YYNGEE. The CDR3 has 17 amino acids. CDR3 nucleotide sequence: TGTGCCAGCAGCCCCGGACTAGCGGGGGGGCTCTACAATGAGCAGTTCTTC. Translating it yields CASSPGLAGGLYNEQFF.

This clonotype was detected ten times or more. The V and J genes are TRBV9 and TRBJ2-5; 8 bases match TRBD2. V was clipped by 2 bases and J by 1 base; unmatched bases: 4. Per germline, CDR1 SGDLS and CDR2 YYNGEE. The length of the CDR3 is 15 residues. Here the CDR3 reads CASSVHSGGQETQYF. The CDR3 coding sequence is TGTGCCAGCAGCGTTCACAGCGGGGGCCAAGAGACCCAGTACTTC.

This clonotype showed up many times. This chain joins TRBV9 and TRBJ2-5, with D unresolved. V was clipped by 0 bases and J by 5 bases, with 17 bases between them. Germline CDR1 and CDR2: SGDLS and YYNGEE. CDR3 size: 16 residues. CDR3 nucleotides: TGTGCCAGCAGCGTAGCCCTGGACCTCTCGGAGGAGACCCAGTACTTC. Its protein product is CASSVALDLSEETQYF.

This clonotype was seen many times. This chain joins TRBV9 and TRBJ2-6; D uncertain. The germline V and J ends were trimmed by 3 bases and 2 bases, with 3 bases remaining between them. This CDR3 has 13 amino acids. Germline V CDR1 and CDR2: SGDLS, YYNGEE. The CDR3 sequence: CASSAAGANVLTF. Written as DNA, the CDR3 is TGTGCCAGCAGCGCCGCTGGGGCCAACGTCCTGACTTTC.

This clonotype was recorded many times. The chain employs TRBV9 and TRBJ1-2, with D perhaps TRBD1 (5 bases). CDR3 size: 12 residues. The ends were cut back, 0 bases at V and 6 bases at J, with 6 bases in the middle. Germline values: CDR1 SGDLS, CDR2 YYNGEE. CDR3 sequence: CASSVVGHGYTF. The CDR3 nucleotides read TGTGCCAGCAGCGTAGTGGGACATGGCTACACCTTC.

This chain uses TRBV9 with TRBJ2-1, with no clear D. Trimming shortened V by 4 bases and J by 10 bases, and 27 bases separated the two germline ends. The CDR3 sequence is 17 residues long. From germline, CDR1 is SGDLS and CDR2 YYNGEE. The CDR3 DNA is TGTGCCAGCAGCCCATTCTCAGCTTTGGCGAACTTGGGGGAGCAGTTCTTC. Its translation is CASSPFSALANLGEQFF.

The table lists this clonotype with many counts. V gene TRBV9 combines with J gene TRBJ1-3; D call uncertain. The CDR3 spans 14 residues. The germline CDR1 and CDR2 sequences are SGDLS and YYNGEE. The V gene lost 0 bases and the J gene lost 2 bases, with 6 bases spanning the gap. In nucleotides, the CDR3 is TGTGCCAGCAGCGTAGAGGCGCCTGGAAACACCATATATTTT. It translates to CASSVEAPGNTIYF.

This clonotype was observed many times. The V call is TRBV9, the J call TRBJ1-2; D uncertain. Germline CDR1 is SGDLS and CDR2 is YYNGEE. Trimming took 0 bases from V and 5 from J, leaving 8 bases between them. The CDR3 runs 13 residues. CDR3 sequence: CASSVDRSYGYTF. The CDR3 DNA reads TGTGCCAGCAGCGTAGATCGTTCGTATGGCTACACCTTC.

This clonotype was seen ten or more times. The CDR3 nucleotides read TGTGCCAGCAGCGTAGGGGAGGGCCATAACACCGGGGAGCTGTTTTTT. Translating gives CASSVGEGHNTGELFF. This rearrangement joins TRBV9 to TRBJ2-2; 7 bases match TRBD2. The V segment lost 0 bases and the J segment 2 bases; nucleotides outside the gene matches: 4. The CDR3 consists of 16 residues. Looked up from germline, CDR1 is SGDLS and CDR2 is YYNGEE.

In the case of this clonotype: Germline is not matched at one junction end, which may reflect a read error. The V and J genes are TRBV9 and TRBJ2-3; D not certain. Looked up from germline, CDR1 is SGDLS and CDR2 is YYNGEE. This CDR3 contains 15 residues. The CDR3 DNA is TGTGGCAGCAGTGTTCGGGCCCTGGGCACAGATACGCAGTATTTT. It is translated as CGSSVRALGTDTQYF.

This clonotype was seen ten or more times. J is TRBJ1-1 and V is TRBV9, with TRBD1 matching over 8 bases. Germline-derived CDR1 and CDR2 are SGDLS and YYNGEE. J gave up 5 bases and V 3 bases, and 6 bases lay outside the gene matches. The CDR3 loop spans 14 amino acids. The chain's CDR3 is CASSESGGLTEAFF. In DNA form, the CDR3 reads TGTGCCAGCAGCGAATCAGGGGGCCTGACTGAAGCTTTCTTT.